The text below deals with one TCR beta chain. An end of the junction does not agree with germline; a read error may underlie this. Repertoires were generated with immunoSEQ multiplex PCR, while TCRdb's copy carries only in-frame clones and drops some. The sample has 70,000 or so clones; about 89% are singletons. CDR1 SGHDT and CDR2 YYEEEE come from the germline V gene. The length of the CDR3 is 14 residues. This entry belongs to a study of blood T cell repertoires in COVID-19. Study-level background: Sites in the United States, Italy and Spain provided acute and convalescent COVID-19 samples. In each case, the material was cDNA or gDNA derived from T cells, B-cell-depleted T cells, or PBMCs.

This clonotype was obtained from a woman aged 55-69 years with acute or convalescent COVID-19. The chain joins TRBV5-6 to TRBJ2-3; D is ambiguous. The material sequenced was peripheral blood. The CDR3 loop is CASSLVGSRDTQYF. DNA of the CDR3: TGTGCCAGCAGCTTGGTTGGTAGCAGAGATACGCAGTATTTT.